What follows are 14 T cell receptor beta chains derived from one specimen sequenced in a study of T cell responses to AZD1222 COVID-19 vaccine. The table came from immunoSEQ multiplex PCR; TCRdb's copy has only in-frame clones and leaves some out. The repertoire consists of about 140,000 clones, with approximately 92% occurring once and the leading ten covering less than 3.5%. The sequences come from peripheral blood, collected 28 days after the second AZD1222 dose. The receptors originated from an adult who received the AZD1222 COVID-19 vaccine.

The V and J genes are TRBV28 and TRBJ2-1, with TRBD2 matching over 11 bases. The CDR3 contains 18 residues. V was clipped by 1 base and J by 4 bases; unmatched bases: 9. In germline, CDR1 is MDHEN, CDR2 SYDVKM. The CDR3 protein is CASSLSSIAGGPYNEQFF. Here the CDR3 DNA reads TGTGCCAGCAGTTTATCTTCCATAGCGGGAGGGCCTTACAATGAGCAGTTCTTC.

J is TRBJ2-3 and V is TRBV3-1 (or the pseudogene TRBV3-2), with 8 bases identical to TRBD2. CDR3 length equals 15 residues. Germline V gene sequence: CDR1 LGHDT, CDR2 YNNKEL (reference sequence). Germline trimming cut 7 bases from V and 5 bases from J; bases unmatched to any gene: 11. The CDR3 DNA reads TGTGCCAGCATCTCCACCGCGGGGGGCAGAGATACGCAGTATTTT. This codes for CASISTAGGRDTQYF.

CDR3 DNA sequence: TGTGCCAGCAGTAGAATTAGCGGGAGCACGGAGACCCAGTACTTC. Residues: CASSRISGSTETQYF. The chain has TRBV6-2 or TRBV6-3 and TRBJ2-5; 9 nucleotides line up with TRBD2. The CDR3 is made up of 15 amino acids. Germline trimming cut 5 bases from V and 5 bases from J; bases unmatched to any gene: 9. Germline CDR1 reads MNHEY; CDR2 reads SVGEGT.

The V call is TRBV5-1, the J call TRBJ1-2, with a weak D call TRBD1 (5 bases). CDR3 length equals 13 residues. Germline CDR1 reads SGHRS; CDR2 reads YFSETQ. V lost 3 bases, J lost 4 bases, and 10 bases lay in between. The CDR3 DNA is TGCGCCAGCAGCTCCGGACACCTCTATGGCTACACCTTC. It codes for CASSSGHLYGYTF.

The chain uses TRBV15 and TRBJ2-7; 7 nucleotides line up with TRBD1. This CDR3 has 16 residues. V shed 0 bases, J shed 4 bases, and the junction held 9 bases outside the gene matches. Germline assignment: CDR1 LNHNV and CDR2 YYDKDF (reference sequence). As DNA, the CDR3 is TGTGCCACCAGCAGAGATAAGGGACAGAGACTATACGAGCAGTACTTC. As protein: CATSRDKGQRLYEQYF.

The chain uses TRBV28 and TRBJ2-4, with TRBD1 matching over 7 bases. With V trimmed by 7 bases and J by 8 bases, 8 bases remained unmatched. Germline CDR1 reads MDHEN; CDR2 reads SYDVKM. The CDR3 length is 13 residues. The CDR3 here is CASTGGQSDIQYF. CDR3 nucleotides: TGTGCCAGCACAGGGGGACAGTCGGACATTCAGTACTTC.

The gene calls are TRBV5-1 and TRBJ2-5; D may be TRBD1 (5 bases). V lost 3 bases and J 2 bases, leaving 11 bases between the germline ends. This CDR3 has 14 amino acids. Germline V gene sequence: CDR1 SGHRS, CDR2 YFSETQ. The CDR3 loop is CASSSRREQETQYF. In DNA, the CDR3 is TGCGCCAGCAGCTCCCGCAGGGAACAAGAGACCCAGTACTTC.

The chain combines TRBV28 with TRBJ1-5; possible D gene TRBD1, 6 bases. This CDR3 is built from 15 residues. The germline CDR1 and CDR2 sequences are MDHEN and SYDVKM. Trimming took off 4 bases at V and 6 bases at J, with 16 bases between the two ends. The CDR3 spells CASSSINRARQPQHF. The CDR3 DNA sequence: TGTGCCAGCAGTTCGATCAACAGGGCTCGTCAGCCCCAGCATTTT.

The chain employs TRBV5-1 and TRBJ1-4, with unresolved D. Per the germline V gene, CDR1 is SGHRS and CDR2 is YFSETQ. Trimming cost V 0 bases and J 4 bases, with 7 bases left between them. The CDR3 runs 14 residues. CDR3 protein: CASSLGTGNEKLFF. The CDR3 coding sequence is TGCGCCAGCAGCTTGGGGACGGGTAATGAAAAACTGTTTTTT.

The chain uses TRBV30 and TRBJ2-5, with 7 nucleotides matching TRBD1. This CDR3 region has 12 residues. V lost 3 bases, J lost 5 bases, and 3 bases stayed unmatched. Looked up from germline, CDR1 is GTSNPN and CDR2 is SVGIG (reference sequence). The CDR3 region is CAWSKGGETQYF. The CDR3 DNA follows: TGTGCCTGGAGCAAAGGGGGCGAGACCCAGTACTTC.

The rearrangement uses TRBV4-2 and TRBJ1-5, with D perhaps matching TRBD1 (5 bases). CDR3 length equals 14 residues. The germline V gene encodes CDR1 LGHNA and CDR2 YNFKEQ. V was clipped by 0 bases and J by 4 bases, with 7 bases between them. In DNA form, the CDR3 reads TGTGCCAGCAGCCAAGAAGCAGGGAATCAGCCCCAGCATTTT. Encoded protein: CASSQEAGNQPQHF.

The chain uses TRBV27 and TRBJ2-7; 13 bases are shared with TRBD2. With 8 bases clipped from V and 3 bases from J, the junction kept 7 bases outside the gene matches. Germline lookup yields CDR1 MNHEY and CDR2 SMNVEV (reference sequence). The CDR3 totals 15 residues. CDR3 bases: TGTGCCAGCTCCTTAGGGACTAGCGGGATCTACGAGCAGTACTTC. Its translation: CASSLGTSGIYEQYF.

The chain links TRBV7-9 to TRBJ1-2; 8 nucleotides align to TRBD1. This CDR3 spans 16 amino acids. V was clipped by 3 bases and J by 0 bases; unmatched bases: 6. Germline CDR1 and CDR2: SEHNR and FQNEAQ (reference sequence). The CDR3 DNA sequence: TGTGCCAGCAGCTTCGAGGACAGGGCCGCTAACTATGGCTACACCTTC. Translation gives CASSFEDRAANYGYTF.

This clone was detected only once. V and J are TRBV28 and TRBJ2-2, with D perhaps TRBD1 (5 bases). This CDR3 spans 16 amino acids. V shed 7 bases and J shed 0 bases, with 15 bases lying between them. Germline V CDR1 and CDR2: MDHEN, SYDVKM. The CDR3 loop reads CASIPTGVANTGELFF. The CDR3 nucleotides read TGTGCCAGCATTCCCACAGGAGTCGCGAACACCGGGGAGCTGTTTTTT.